This TCR beta chain was retrieved from a study of shared clonotypes between healthy human individuals. General study findings and limits: Across a handful of donors, naive CD4 shared about 5%, naive CD8 less than 4%, memory CD4 less than 2.5%, memory CD8 0.4% to 0.5%.

J lost 6 bases, V lost 2 bases, and 20 bases had no gene match. The CDR3 sequence is 20 residues long. In the original processing: Junction-only immunoSEQ data arrived without quality scores, meaning filtering differed. Profiling relied on immunoSEQ multiplex PCR, and the TCRdb table lists in-frame clones only, not all of them. From that table come the V and J calls and clone size; the DNA was used to work out D and trimming. This repertoire shows over a million clones, 60% to 80% found once; its top ten account for approximately 1.5%. CD4+ cell separation produced CD45RA+ naive and CD45RA-negative memory subsets. This clone was found many times. Its antigen remains unidentified.

This clonotype was obtained from a young man in good health. The chain links TRBV23-1 to TRBJ2-1, with 9 bases matching TRBD1. TRBV23-1 is identified as an open reading frame with a role that is uncertain. Sequenced sample: memory CD4+ T cells sorted from blood. Regarding subset: CD45RA-negative fraction. The CDR3 sequence is CASSQEPLYDWTGVPNEQFF. The CDR3 nucleotides are TGCGCCAGCAGTCAAGAACCCCTTTATGACTGGACAGGGGTTCCCAATGAGCAGTTCTTC.